The clone carrying this T cell receptor beta chain showed up just once. Original analysis: Amplification from reference gene primers served as the basis for estimated nucleated cell counts. The assay was immunoSEQ multiplex PCR, and TCRdb's table has in-frame clones only and misses some. V and J calls and clone size are as listed in that table; D and trimming were resolved from the DNA. This table holds roughly 110,000 clones, roughly 90% found once. The source of the sample is a study of blood T cell repertoires in COVID-19. About the study: Samples of COVID-19 (acute and convalescent) were obtained from the United States, Italy and Spain. From T cells, B-cell-depleted T cells, or PBMCs came the material, which was cDNA or gDNA.

The CDR3 has 15 amino acids. Germline-derived CDR1 and CDR2 are LNHDA and SQIVND (reference sequence). Between the trimmed V and J ends, which lost 5 bases and 4 bases, there was a span of 18 bases. The source is a middle-aged man with active or convalescent COVID-19. Specimen: peripheral blood. The chain is built from TRBV19 and TRBJ2-7; possibly TRBD2 for D (5 bases). Here the CDR3 DNA reads TGTGCCAGTAGTCGTGGTGTGGGAGTCGGTTACGAGCAGTACTTC. It translates to CASSRGVGVGYEQYF.